This is a list of T cell receptor beta chains from one sample in a study of cytomegalovirus exposure and HLA in healthy donors. Method: immunoSEQ multiplex PCR; TCRdb's copy keeps in-frame clones and lacks some. The sample has 150,000 to 200,000 clones, around 85% seen once. Sequencing was carried out using PBMCs. These receptors originate from a human donor in good health. The CDR3 runs from the conserved cysteine through the conserved F or W. Fields, in order: V gene, clone size, D gene, J gene, CDR3 DNA, CDR3 protein. The D gene is left open where the match is weak. Rows may omit the clone size; those that give it use once, few, many or a size class.

v_call: TRBV29-1; clone_size: .; d_call: TRBD1; j_call: TRBJ1-5; cdr3_nt: TGCAGCGTTGAGGGACAGGGTAGGCAGCCCCAGCATTTT; cdr3_aa: CSVEGQGRQPQHF
v_call: TRBV6-5; clone_size: .; d_call: TRBD2; j_call: TRBJ2-3; cdr3_nt: TGTGCCAGCAGCCGCACTAGCGGGGTACCTGATACGCAGTATTTT; cdr3_aa: CASSRTSGVPDTQYF
v_call: TRBV7-2; clone_size: once; d_call: TRBD2; j_call: TRBJ2-5; cdr3_nt: TGTGCCAGCAGCTTAACTTCTAGCGGGGCACAAGAGACCCAGTACTTC; cdr3_aa: CASSLTSSGAQETQYF
v_call: TRBV29-1; clone_size: .; d_call: .; j_call: TRBJ1-1; cdr3_nt: TGCAGCGTCCAGCGGACGGAAGACACTGAAGCTTTCTTT; cdr3_aa: CSVQRTEDTEAFF
v_call: TRBV7-8; clone_size: once; d_call: TRBD1; j_call: TRBJ1-4; cdr3_nt: TGTGCCAGCAGCAAACTACGGGACAGGGGAGGCACTAATGAAAAACTGTTTTTT; cdr3_aa: CASSKLRDRGGTNEKLFF
v_call: TRBV6-5; clone_size: .; d_call: .; j_call: TRBJ2-7; cdr3_nt: TGTGCCAGCAGTTACTCGCGGACAAGAGCCTACGAGCAGTACTTC; cdr3_aa: CASSYSRTRAYEQYF
v_call: TRBV29-1; clone_size: .; d_call: .; j_call: TRBJ2-7; cdr3_nt: TGCAGCGTTGAAAGGGGATCCGAGCAGTACTTC; cdr3_aa: CSVERGSEQYF
v_call: TRBV7-2; clone_size: few; d_call: .; j_call: TRBJ2-7; cdr3_nt: TGTGCCAGCAGCTTAGGGCAGAATCACTACGAGCAGTACTTC; cdr3_aa: CASSLGQNHYEQYF
v_call: TRBV5-8; clone_size: .; d_call: .; j_call: TRBJ2-1; cdr3_nt: TGTGCCAGCAGCGGAAAGGGGACTTCCTACAATGAGCAGTTCTTC; cdr3_aa: CASSGKGTSYNEQFF
v_call: TRBV7-9; clone_size: .; d_call: .; j_call: TRBJ2-1; cdr3_nt: TGTGCCAGCAGCCGACGGGGTGTGGGGTTCTTC; cdr3_aa: CASSRRGVGFF
v_call: TRBV9; clone_size: .; d_call: .; j_call: TRBJ2-7; cdr3_nt: TGTGCCAGCAGCCGGCAGGGGGGCTGGGAGCAGTACTTC; cdr3_aa: CASSRQGGWEQYF
v_call: TRBV10-3; clone_size: .; d_call: TRBD2; j_call: TRBJ2-7; cdr3_nt: TGTGCCATCAGCCCCGGGACTAGAGCCTACGAGCAGTACTTC; cdr3_aa: CAISPGTRAYEQYF
v_call: TRBV7-8; clone_size: once; d_call: TRBD1; j_call: TRBJ2-3; cdr3_nt: TGTGCCAGCAGCTCTCGGACAGGTCCAGATACGCAGTATTTT; cdr3_aa: CASSSRTGPDTQYF
v_call: TRBV9; clone_size: .; d_call: TRBD1; j_call: TRBJ2-3; cdr3_nt: TGTGCCAGCAGCGATAGCGCCCAGGGGGCGCAGGAAGATACGCAGTATTTT; cdr3_aa: CASSDSAQGAQEDTQYF
v_call: TRBV11-3; clone_size: .; d_call: .; j_call: TRBJ1-6; cdr3_nt: TGTGCCAGCAGCCCAGAGGTGTATTCACCCCTCCACTTT; cdr3_aa: CASSPEVYSPLHF
v_call: TRBV7-9; clone_size: .; d_call: .; j_call: TRBJ2-3; cdr3_nt: TGTGCCAGCAGCCTGGACTACTCAGATACGCAGTATTTT; cdr3_aa: CASSLDYSDTQYF
v_call: TRBV27; clone_size: .; d_call: .; j_call: TRBJ1-5; cdr3_nt: TGTGCCAGCAGTCCACAGTATAATCAGCCCCAGCATTTT; cdr3_aa: CASSPQYNQPQHF
v_call: TRBV4-1; clone_size: .; d_call: TRBD1; j_call: TRBJ1-1; cdr3_nt: TGCGCCAGCAGCCAAGCAGGGGGCCTGAACACTGAAGCTTTCTTT; cdr3_aa: CASSQAGGLNTEAFF
v_call: TRBV6-1; clone_size: .; d_call: .; j_call: TRBJ1-1; cdr3_nt: TGTGCCAGCGGAGGGATCACTGAAGCTTTCTTT; cdr3_aa: CASGGITEAFF
v_call: TRBV2; clone_size: once; d_call: TRBD1; j_call: TRBJ1-5; cdr3_nt: TGTGCCAGCAGGGCCCCCGGACAGGGGAGTCAGCCCCAGCATTTT; cdr3_aa: CASRAPGQGSQPQHF
v_call: TRBV19; clone_size: .; d_call: TRBD1; j_call: TRBJ1-1; cdr3_nt: TGTGCCAGCGTTCCACAGGGGGTCAACACTGAAGCTTTCTTT; cdr3_aa: CASVPQGVNTEAFF
v_call: TRBV9; clone_size: .; d_call: .; j_call: TRBJ2-2; cdr3_nt: TGTGCCAGCAGTTTGTCAGGGCCGACCGGGGAGCTGTTTTTT; cdr3_aa: CASSLSGPTGELFF
v_call: TRBV6-5; clone_size: .; d_call: .; j_call: TRBJ2-2; cdr3_nt: TGTGCCAGCAGTCCCCGACAGCACACCGGGGAGCTGTTTTTT; cdr3_aa: CASSPRQHTGELFF
v_call: TRBV19; clone_size: .; d_call: TRBD2; j_call: TRBJ2-3; cdr3_nt: TGTGCCAGTAGTATGGGACTAGCGGTCCTCACAGATACGCAGTATTTT; cdr3_aa: CASSMGLAVLTDTQYF
v_call: TRBV7-8; clone_size: .; d_call: .; j_call: TRBJ1-5; cdr3_nt: TGTGCCAGCAGCTTAGCGGGGGGGGGCCTCGGTAGCAATCAGCCCCAGCATTTT; cdr3_aa: CASSLAGGGLGSNQPQHF
v_call: TRBV6-6; clone_size: few; d_call: TRBD2; j_call: TRBJ2-2; cdr3_nt: TGTGCCAGCAGACGACCGGGGGGGCAAAGCGGGGAGCTGTTTTTT; cdr3_aa: CASRRPGGQSGELFF
v_call: TRBV25-1; clone_size: .; d_call: .; j_call: TRBJ1-2; cdr3_nt: TGTGCCAGCAGTAGCGGACCCTATGGCTACACCTTC; cdr3_aa: CASSSGPYGYTF
v_call: TRBV4-3; clone_size: .; d_call: .; j_call: TRBJ1-1; cdr3_nt: TGCGCCAGCAGCCAGGACAGCCCCATGAACACTGAAGCTTTCTTT; cdr3_aa: CASSQDSPMNTEAFF
v_call: TRBV6-5; clone_size: few; d_call: .; j_call: TRBJ1-3; cdr3_nt: TGTGCCAGCAGTTACTCGGAGGATGGAAACACCATATATTTT; cdr3_aa: CASSYSEDGNTIYF
v_call: TRBV7-2; clone_size: few; d_call: .; j_call: TRBJ1-2; cdr3_nt: TGTGCCAGCAGCTTAGCGCGGGGGGGTGGCTATGGCTACACCTTC; cdr3_aa: CASSLARGGGYGYTF
v_call: TRBV28; clone_size: .; d_call: TRBD1; j_call: TRBJ1-6; cdr3_nt: TGTGCCAGCAGTTTATATGACAGGGGGTACTTGGATTCACCCCTCCACTTT; cdr3_aa: CASSLYDRGYLDSPLHF
v_call: TRBV5-4; clone_size: .; d_call: TRBD1; j_call: TRBJ1-5; cdr3_nt: TGTGCCAGCAGCCCCCCTAATGGGGACAGGACGGCAAGGGTGAGGCAGCCCCAGCATTTT; cdr3_aa: CASSPPNGDRTARVRQPQHF
v_call: TRBV27; clone_size: .; d_call: TRBD1; j_call: TRBJ2-1; cdr3_nt: TGTGCCAGCAGAAGACAGGGAACGAACAATGAGCAGTTCTTC; cdr3_aa: CASRRQGTNNEQFF
v_call: TRBV6-1; clone_size: .; d_call: .; j_call: TRBJ1-2; cdr3_nt: TGTGCCAGCAGACTGACCTCTGGACAGAGTGGCTACACCTTC; cdr3_aa: CASRLTSGQSGYTF
v_call: TRBV7-9; clone_size: .; d_call: .; j_call: TRBJ2-3; cdr3_nt: TGTGCCAGCAGCGTCGGAGCCACAGATACGCAGTATTTT; cdr3_aa: CASSVGATDTQYF